These 25 T cell receptor beta chains were sequenced from one sample in a study of graft-versus-host responses after intestinal transplantation. Data came from immunoSEQ multiplex PCR; TCRdb stores just in-frame clones and leaves some out. This table holds 60,000 to 75,000 clones, 89% found once. From the graft tissue, intraepithelial and lamina propria lymphocytes were released through processing. Source: ileum tissue, taken about 350 days after transplant. The origin of the receptors is a human patient who received an intestinal transplant, so some T cells may come from the graft donor.

This chain connects TRBV10-2 to TRBJ2-7; D possibly corresponds to TRBD2 (5 bases). Germline V gives CDR1 WSHSY, CDR2 SAAADI. This CDR3 has 19 amino acids. V lost 1 base and J 2 bases, leaving 24 bases between the germline ends. CDR3 sequence reads: CASSEFRNRRSDLPYEQYF. CDR3 DNA sequence: TGCGCCAGCAGTGAGTTCCGGAATCGGAGGAGTGACCTCCCCTACGAGCAGTACTTC.

V usage is TRBV19 and J usage is TRBJ1-5; no definite D call. The CDR3 has 15 amino acids. Germline-derived CDR1 and CDR2 are LNHDA and SQIVND (reference sequence). Trimming pared 3 bases from V and 0 bases from J, leaving 9 bases between. In DNA form, the CDR3 reads TGTGCCAGTAGTATGGGTCAGTATAGCAATCAGCCCCAGCATTTT. Translating gives CASSMGQYSNQPQHF. Full variable domain (outside the CDR3, taken from reference TRBV19 and TRBJ1-5): DGGITQSPKYLFRKEGQNVTLSCEQNLNHDAMYWYRQDPGQGLRLIYYSQIVNDFQKGDIAEGYSVSREKKESFPLTVTSAQKNPTAFYLCASSMGQYSNQPQHFGDGTRLSIL.

The genes are TRBV19 and TRBJ2-3; D possibly corresponds to TRBD1 (6 bases). V lost 5 bases, J lost 2 bases, and 11 bases lay in between. The CDR3 length is 14 residues. CDR1 is LNHDA, CDR2 SQIVND, per germline (reference sequence). The CDR3 nucleotides read TGTGCCAGTAGTTGGACAGTCCTCACAGATACGCAGTATTTT. The encoded protein is CASSWTVLTDTQYF.

The gene calls are TRBV11-2 and TRBJ1-2; D ambiguous. Germline CDR1 reads SGHAT; CDR2 reads FQNNGV. V lost 5 bases to trimming and J lost 7 bases, with 14 bases between them. The CDR3 extends over 13 amino acids. In DNA, the CDR3 is TGTGCCAGCAGCGTTAATCCCGGCAGTGGCTACACCTTC. It codes for CASSVNPGSGYTF.

This chain connects TRBV6-5 to TRBJ2-7; D is perhaps TRBD1 (5 bases). CDR1 and CDR2 (germline): MNHEY, SVGAGI. This CDR3 has 14 residues. Trimming left V 6 bases short and J 0 bases short, with 12 bases between. The CDR3 nucleotides are TGTGCCAGCAGGGAGACAGCCTCCTCCTACGAGCAGTACTTC. It specifies CASRETASSYEQYF.

V gene TRBV4-1 combines with J gene TRBJ1-1; no firm D call. V dropped 0 bases and J dropped 7 bases, with 12 bases sitting between them. The CDR3 is made up of 14 amino acids. Germline V CDR1 and CDR2: MGHRA, YSYEKL. The CDR3 DNA is TGCGCCAGCAGCCAAGATCAGTCCCGGGGTGAAGCTTTCTTT. Its protein is CASSQDQSRGEAFF.

The rearrangement uses TRBV9 and TRBJ1-1, with a possible D match to TRBD1 (6 bases). The CDR3 covers 15 residues. The V gene's germline CDR1 is SGDLS and CDR2 YYNGEE. V shed 4 bases and J shed 2 bases, with 15 bases lying between them. This CDR3 reads CASSLVTGINTEAFF. The CDR3 DNA reads as TGTGCCAGCAGCCTCGTCACAGGGATTAACACTGAAGCTTTCTTT. The variable domain in full, completed from reference TRBV9 and TRBJ1-1, reads DSGVTQTPKHLITATGQRVTLRCSPRSGDLSVYWYQQSLDQGLQFLIQYYNGEERAKGNILERFSAQQFPDLHSELNLSSLELGDSALYFCASSLVTGINTEAFFGQGTRLTVV.

With regard to this clone: One end of the junction does not line up with germline, which may come from a read error. The chain combines TRBV7-7 with TRBJ2-2; D is ambiguous. Germline assignment: CDR1 SSHAT and CDR2 FNYEAQ (reference sequence). This CDR3 is 13 amino acids long. The DNA of the CDR3 is TGTGCTAGCAGCTTTGACGACACCGGGGAGCTGTTTTTT. Its protein product is CASSFDDTGELFF.

This clone was counted a single time. V is TRBV28 and J is TRBJ2-3, with TRBD2 as a possible D gene (6 bases). This CDR3 has 15 residues. Trimming cost V 8 bases and J 2 bases, with 17 bases left between them. Germline CDR1 reads MDHEN; CDR2 reads SYDVKM. The CDR3 loop is CASSGPGEATDTQYF. The CDR3, as DNA: TGTGCCAGCTCAGGCCCCGGGGAGGCCACAGATACGCAGTATTTT. Full variable domain (outside the CDR3, taken from reference TRBV28 and TRBJ2-3): DVKVTQSSRYLVKRTGEKVFLECVQDMDHENMFWYRQDPGLGLRLIYFSYDVKMKEKGDIPEGYSVSREKKERFSLILESASTNQTSMYLCASSGPGEATDTQYFGPGTRLTVL.

This chain uses TRBV4-1 with TRBJ1-2; TRBD1 might be the D (5 bases). The CDR3 loop spans 13 amino acids. Trimming took off 4 bases at V and 3 bases at J, with 9 bases between the two ends. Per the germline V gene, CDR1 is MGHRA and CDR2 is YSYEKL. CDR3 residues: CASSLDSHYGYTF. The CDR3 DNA sequence: TGCGCCAGCAGCCTAGACAGCCACTATGGCTACACCTTC.

The chain combines TRBV13 with TRBJ2-1; D is undetermined. Germline V lookup: CDR1 PRHDT, CDR2 FYEKMQ (reference sequence). The germline V and J ends were trimmed by 0 bases and 7 bases, with 19 bases remaining between them. The CDR3 consists of 17 residues. CDR3 loop: CASSLGREVVLGNEQFF. In nucleotides, the CDR3 is TGTGCCAGCAGCTTAGGCCGCGAGGTCGTCCTGGGGAATGAGCAGTTCTTC.

The V and J genes are TRBV10-3 and TRBJ1-2; the match to TRBD1 covers 12 bases. The germline V gene has CDR1 ENHRY and CDR2 SYGVKD. The CDR3 runs 18 residues. Losses at the gene ends were 6 bases for V and 6 bases for J; bases not matched to a gene: 17. CDR3 nucleotides: TGTGCCATCAGCGCCAATCCGGGACAGGGGGCGCGAGGGGATGGCTACACCTTC. Translating gives CAISANPGQGARGDGYTF.

This chain connects TRBV7-8 to TRBJ2-1; 7 nucleotides match TRBD1. Germline CDR1 and CDR2: SGHVS and FQNEAQ. Trimming took 5 bases from V and 4 from J; bases not matched to a gene: 11. The length of the CDR3 is 16 residues. In DNA form, the CDR3 reads TGTGCCAGCAGCCTACCCTCCGGGACAGCGTACAATGAGCAGTTCTTC. This translates into CASSLPSGTAYNEQFF.

The chain joins TRBV4-1 to TRBJ2-3; the D gene is possibly TRBD2 (5 bases). Trimming cost V 0 bases and J 0 bases, with 16 bases left between them. The CDR3 consists of 18 residues. Germline loops: CDR1 MGHRA, CDR2 YSYEKL. The CDR3 coding sequence is TGCGCCAGCAGCCAAGACCGGGGTCCGACGGTAAGCACAGATACGCAGTATTTT. Its protein is CASSQDRGPTVSTDTQYF.

The chain joins TRBV6-6 to TRBJ1-1; no firm D call. The CDR3 consists of 13 residues. CDR1 MNHNY and CDR2 SVGAGI come from the germline V gene (reference sequence). Between the trimmed V and J ends, which lost 2 bases and 1 base, there was a span of 5 bases. The CDR3 spells CASSYQENTEAFF. The CDR3 region has the DNA TGTGCCAGCAGTTACCAGGAGAACACTGAAGCTTTCTTT.

The chain couples TRBV6-5 to TRBJ2-7; the D gene is possibly TRBD2 (6 bases). This CDR3 is 13 amino acids long. Germline CDR1 and CDR2: MNHEY and SVGAGI. The V and J ends lost 6 bases and 3 bases respectively, with 12 bases between them. The CDR3 loop is CASSLLGGYEQYF. The CDR3 DNA reads TGTGCCAGCAGCTTATTGGGGGGCTACGAGCAGTACTTC.

V gene TRBV6-1 combines with J gene TRBJ2-1; 12 nucleotides line up with TRBD1. V was pared by 6 bases and J by 6 bases, with 6 bases of the junction left unmatched. From germline, CDR1 is MNHNS and CDR2 SASEGT. The CDR3 totals 15 residues. CDR3 sequence: CASSAGTGGFNEQFF. The CDR3 DNA is TGTGCCAGCAGCGCCGGGACAGGGGGCTTCAATGAGCAGTTCTTC.

J is TRBJ2-7 and V is TRBV5-1; D is ambiguous. Germline V gene data show CDR1 as SGHRS and CDR2 as YFSETQ. This CDR3 is 14 amino acids long. The ends were cut back, 4 bases at V and 3 bases at J, with 14 bases in the middle. This CDR3 reads CASSDPGTNYEQYF. CDR3 DNA sequence: TGCGCCAGCAGCGACCCCGGCACTAACTACGAGCAGTACTTC.

This sequence joins TRBV13 and TRBJ2-5, with 10 bases identical to TRBD2. Germline V gives CDR1 PRHDT, CDR2 FYEKMQ (reference sequence). There are 15 residues in the CDR3. The V gene end was trimmed by 3 bases and the J gene end by 5 bases; junction bases not matched to a gene: 6. The CDR3 spells CASSLERGGLETQYF. DNA for the CDR3: TGTGCCAGCAGCTTGGAGCGGGGGGGCCTCGAGACCCAGTACTTC.

The CDR3 is CASSLSRAFPYEQYF. The CDR3 DNA sequence: TGCGCCAGCAGCTTGTCCCGGGCTTTCCCCTACGAGCAGTACTTC. This rearrangement joins TRBV5-1 to TRBJ2-7, with no clear D. Germline assignment: CDR1 SGHRS and CDR2 YFSETQ. V lost 1 base, J lost 2 bases, and 13 bases lay in between. There are 15 residues in the CDR3.

This rearrangement joins TRBV27 to TRBJ2-7; D not resolved. This CDR3 is 16 amino acids long. V was shortened by 6 bases and J by 1 base, with 19 bases between the two germline ends. Per germline, CDR1 MNHEY and CDR2 SMNVEV (reference sequence). The CDR3: CASSLSGPVVSYEQYF. The CDR3 nucleotides read TGTGCCAGCAGCCTCTCAGGCCCCGTAGTATCCTACGAGCAGTACTTC.

The chain couples TRBV4-1 to TRBJ2-1; 7 bases match TRBD2. The J segment lost 9 bases and the V segment lost 1 base, leaving 3 bases of the junction unmatched. The CDR3 loop spans 13 amino acids. Germline CDR1 is MGHRA and CDR2 is YSYEKL. In DNA form, the CDR3 reads TGCGCCAGCAGCCAAGTTTCGGGGGGTGAGCAGTTCTTC. Translation: CASSQVSGGEQFF.

The gene calls are TRBV13 and TRBJ1-1, with a tentative D call TRBD1 (5 bases). Germline CDR1 and CDR2: PRHDT and FYEKMQ (reference sequence). The CDR3 length is 14 residues. V was trimmed by 7 bases and J by 6 bases, leaving 18 bases between them. The CDR3 protein is CASTTQRGNPEAFF. The DNA for the CDR3 is TGTGCCAGCACCACACAGAGGGGCAACCCTGAAGCTTTCTTT.

This rearrangement joins TRBV5-1 to TRBJ2-3, with TRBD2 matching over 12 bases. CDR3 length: 19 residues. V lost 4 bases to trimming and J lost 0 bases; unmatched junction nucleotides: 12. CDR1 and CDR2 (germline): SGHRS, YFSETQ. In nucleotides, the CDR3 is TGCGCCAGCAGCCCTGCTAGCGGGGGGGTTACTTATAGCACAGATACGCAGTATTTT. Its translation: CASSPASGGVTYSTDTQYF.

This clone appeared once. This chain's CDR3 is CASVGLAGATQYF. The CDR3 DNA sequence: TGTGCCAGCGTGGGACTAGCGGGAGCGACCCAGTACTTC. The gene calls are TRBV9 and TRBJ2-5; TRBD2 agrees at 14 bases. CDR3 length: 13 residues. Germline-derived CDR1 and CDR2 are SGDLS and YYNGEE. Unmatched junction bases numbered 3, after V lost 7 bases and J lost 7 bases.